The present entry profiles one T cell receptor beta chain with its context. This clone has a handful of counts. Its antigen is unknown. No base qualities exist here, and no much larger clone lies one base off it. This entry belongs to a study of control samples from healthy donors and cancer patients (dated by TCRdb to the early 2020s). Library generation was performed with the immunoSEQ multiplex PCR assay. Here the immuneACCESS table is served through TCRdb, limited to in-frame sequences with V and J called. Missing clones are a known gap in these copies; in checked studies unresolved V genes cover under half, and the rest lacks a known reason. The sample yields over 70,000 clones; approximately 91% were counted once. The ten most abundant clones make up roughly a tenth of the sample. The trim is 2 bases for V and 5 bases for J, with a gap of 4 bases between the germline ends. CDR3 length: 12 amino acids, cysteine to phenylalanine. The retained sequence is limited to the CDR3, 36 bases, with the frame set at the first base. The CDR1 and CDR2 encoded by the germline V gene are SNHLY and FYNNEI.

Sequenced input: PBMCs. The V and J segments used are TRBV2 and TRBJ2-1, with the D gene call left open. The clonotype was recovered from a woman aged 45 to 65 with colorectal cancer. The CDR3 in this case is CASSELNNEQFF. The sequenced DNA: TGTGCCAGCAGTGAACTTAACAATGAGCAGTTCTTC.